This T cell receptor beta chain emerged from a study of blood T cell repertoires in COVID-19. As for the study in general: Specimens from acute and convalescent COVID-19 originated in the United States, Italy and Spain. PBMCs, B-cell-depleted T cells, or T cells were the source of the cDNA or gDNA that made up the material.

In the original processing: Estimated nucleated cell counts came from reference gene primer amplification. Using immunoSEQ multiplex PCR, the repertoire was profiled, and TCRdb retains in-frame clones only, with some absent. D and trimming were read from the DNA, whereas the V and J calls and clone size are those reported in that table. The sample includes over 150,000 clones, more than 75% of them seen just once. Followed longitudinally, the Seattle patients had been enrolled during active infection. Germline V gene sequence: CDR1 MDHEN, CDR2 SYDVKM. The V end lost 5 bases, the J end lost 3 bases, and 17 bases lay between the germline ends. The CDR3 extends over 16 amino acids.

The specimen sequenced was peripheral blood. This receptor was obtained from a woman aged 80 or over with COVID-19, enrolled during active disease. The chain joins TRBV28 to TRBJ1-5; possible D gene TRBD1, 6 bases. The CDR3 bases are TGTGCCAGCAGTCTCGGACAGCCCTATCCCAATCAGCCCCAGCATTTT. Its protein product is CASSLGQPYPNQPQHF.